This T cell receptor (beta chain) stems from a study of T cell changes during pregnancy in multiple sclerosis. CDR1 is GTSNPN and CDR2 is SVGIG in the germline V gene (reference sequence). V trimming: 7 bases; J trimming: 0 bases; junction bases outside the gene matches: 13. The CDR3 runs 17 residues. Generated by immunoSEQ multiplex PCR, the TCRdb table keeps only in-frame clones and is missing some. This sample carries about 42,000 clones, approximately 80% of them seen once, and the ten largest clones take 0.55% to 0.65%. The sequences come from CD4+ T cells from peripheral blood mononuclear cells, collected before pregnancy. The sequence derives from a female donor with multiple sclerosis, enrolled in a pregnancy study. V is TRBV30 and J is TRBJ1-5, with TRBD1 identical over 9 bases. In DNA, the CDR3 is TGTGCCTTCTCCGGTGGACAGGGGCCCTATAGCAATCAGCCCCAGCATTTT. This codes for CAFSGGQGPYSNQPQHF. Based on the CDR3 plus reference TRBV30 and TRBJ1-5, the full variable domain is SQTIHQWPATLVQPVGSPLSLECTVEGTSNPNLYWYRQAAGRGLQLLFYSVGIGQISSEVPQNLSASRPQDRQFILSSKKLLLSDSGFYLCAFSGGQGPYSNQPQHFGDGTRLSIL.